Below are 13 T cell receptor beta chains sequenced from a single sample in a study of CD4 T cells in relation to SARS-CoV-2 and coronaviruses (dated by TCRdb to the early 2020s). CD4+ T cells from unexposed donors were collected before the COVID-19 pandemic (2011-2018). After around eleven days of culture, CD4+ T cells were isolated with the EasySep CD4+ T cell isolation kit. No antigens are known for them. Receptors were amplified or captured by the immunoSEQ multiplex PCR assay. TCRdb re-hosts the immuneACCESS table, in-frame sequences only. Its copies lack some clones; in the studies checked, an unresolved V gene accounts for under half of them, and the cause for the rest is not known. Counted in this sample were fewer than 14,000 clones; about 79% of them appeared once. The ten largest account for around a quarter of the sample. Sequenced material: CD4+ T cells from PBMCs, cultured in vitro. These receptors were taken from a human donor in good health.

The genes are TRBV9 and TRBJ1-2, with 8 bases fitting TRBD1. The germline V gene encodes CDR1 SGDLS and CDR2 YYNGEE. Trimming took 7 bases from V and 8 from J; bases not matched to a gene: 13. The CDR3 length is 14 residues. Here the CDR3 DNA reads TGTGCCAGCGGGACGGGGGACAGGTTGCCCGGCTACACCTTC. Protein sequence: CASGTGDRLPGYTF.

The chain uses TRBV6-5 and TRBJ1-6, with D possibly being TRBD1 (5 bases). The germline gives CDR1 MNHEY, CDR2 SVGAGI. The CDR3 runs 13 residues. Between the trimmed V and J ends, which lost 6 bases and 6 bases, there was a span of 9 bases. CDR3 nucleotide sequence: TGTGCCAGCAGCCGACAGAGTAATTCACCCCTCCACTTT. This translates into CASSRQSNSPLHF.

The gene calls are TRBV14 and TRBJ1-1; no reliable D call. The germline V gene encodes CDR1 SGHDN and CDR2 FVKESK. Trimming pared 1 base from V and 5 bases from J, leaving 14 bases between. This CDR3 has 15 amino acids. The CDR3 region is CASSQGSGLWTEAFF. CDR3 nucleotide sequence: TGTGCCAGCAGCCAAGGATCCGGGTTATGGACTGAAGCTTTCTTT.

This clone was detected once. The chain combines TRBV15 with TRBJ1-5; 8 bases are shared with TRBD1. The junction had 10 bases not matched to a gene; V was cut back by 5 bases and J by 4 bases. CDR1 and CDR2 (germline): LNHNV, YYDKDF (reference sequence). The CDR3 has 16 amino acids. The DNA of the CDR3 is TGTGCCACCAGCGGGGGGGACAGGACCAAGAATCAGCCCCAGCATTTT. Its translation: CATSGGDRTKNQPQHF.

J is TRBJ2-3 and V is TRBV18; TRBD1 matches at 7 bases. The junction had 3 bases not matched to a gene; V was cut back by 0 bases and J by 3 bases. There are 15 residues in the CDR3. Germline V lookup: CDR1 KGHSH, CDR2 LQKENI. CDR3 residues: CASSPPLTGTDTQYF. In DNA form, the CDR3 reads TGTGCCAGCTCACCACCGTTGACAGGGACAGATACGCAGTATTTT.

The chain recombines TRBV5-1 with TRBJ2-3; 7 bases align to TRBD2. Germline assignment: CDR1 SGHRS and CDR2 YFSETQ. The CDR3 is 16 amino acids. Trimming took 3 bases from V and 1 from J; bases not matched to a gene: 8. CDR3 loop: CASSYSGREGTDTQYF. The CDR3 bases are TGCGCCAGCAGCTATAGCGGTCGGGAGGGCACAGATACGCAGTATTTT.

The V and J genes are TRBV7-9 and TRBJ1-1, with 9 positions matching TRBD1. Germline V gene lookup returns CDR1 SEHNR and CDR2 FQNEAQ (reference sequence). The junction had 11 bases not matched to a gene; V was cut back by 3 bases and J by 6 bases. This CDR3 has 16 amino acids. CDR3 residues: CASSFEITGGFAEAFF. CDR3 bases: TGTGCCAGCAGCTTTGAGATCACAGGGGGCTTCGCTGAAGCTTTCTTT.

This rearrangement joins TRBV12-3 or TRBV12-4 to TRBJ2-7; TRBD1 matches 7 bases. The trim removed 3 bases at V and 3 bases at J, leaving 2 bases unmatched. The length of the CDR3 is 13 residues. The CDR3 region has the DNA TGTGCCAGCAGTTTGACAGGGAGCTACGAGCAGTACTTC. Translating it yields CASSLTGSYEQYF.

The chain uses TRBV2 and TRBJ2-7, with D perhaps matching TRBD2 (6 bases). The CDR3 spans 15 residues. Looked up from germline, CDR1 is SNHLY and CDR2 is FYNNEI. V was pared by 6 bases and J by 4 bases, with 19 bases between. The CDR3 sequence is CASSPSTWRGYEQYF. The CDR3 DNA reads as TGTGCCAGCAGCCCTTCCACGTGGCGGGGATACGAGCAGTACTTC.

This rearrangement joins TRBV10-3 to TRBJ1-1; 8 positions match TRBD1. The CDR3 sequence is 14 residues long. V shed 7 bases and J 2 bases; nucleotides not matched to a gene: 6. Germline CDR1 ENHRY, CDR2 SYGVKD. The CDR3 DNA is TGTGCCATCAACGTACAGGGGGGTAACACTGAAGCTTTCTTT. Protein: CAINVQGGNTEAFF.

The rearrangement uses TRBV7-9 and TRBJ2-1, with a possible D match to TRBD1 (6 bases). CDR3 length equals 15 residues. From germline, CDR1 is SEHNR and CDR2 FQNEAQ (reference sequence). V lost 1 base and J 8 bases, leaving 15 bases between the germline ends. The CDR3 nucleotides read TGTGCCAGCAGCTTAGTGTCAGGGGCCCCGGATGAGCAGTTCTTC. Translation gives CASSLVSGAPDEQFF. The full variable domain, in which reference TRBV7-9 and TRBJ2-1 provide the parts outside the CDR3, is DTGVSQNPRHKITKRGQNVTFRCDPISEHNRLYWYRQTLGQGPEFLTYFQNEAQLEKSRLLSDRFSAERPKGSFSTLEIQRTEQGDSAMYLCASSLVSGAPDEQFFGPGTRLTVL.

The J gene is TRBJ2-7, the V gene TRBV10-3; D is possibly TRBD2 (6 bases). V dropped 0 bases and J dropped 4 bases, with 13 bases sitting between them. The germline V gene encodes CDR1 ENHRY and CDR2 SYGVKD. The CDR3 is 15 residues long. The CDR3 sequence is CAISESVSGGYEQYF. The CDR3 nucleotides read TGTGCCATCAGTGAGTCGGTTAGCGGAGGTTACGAGCAGTACTTC.

The table lists this clone with a few counts. The chain has TRBV5-1 and TRBJ2-2; no reliable D call. The CDR3 is made up of 13 amino acids. Trimming shortened V by 0 bases and J by 5 bases, and 5 bases separated the two germline ends. Germline CDR1 and CDR2: SGHRS and YFSETQ. The CDR3 DNA reads TGCGCCAGCAGCTTGGCCGGTACCGGGGAGCTGTTTTTT. Translated, it gives CASSLAGTGELFF.